This T cell receptor (beta chain) stems from a study of blood T cell repertoires in COVID-19 (dated by TCRdb to 2018 to 2020). About the investigation overall: The collaborator samples originated in the United States, Italy and Spain and spanned the acute and convalescent phases of COVID-19. The prospective study material was composed of cDNA or gDNA derived from T cells, B-cell-depleted T cells, or PBMCs. Deeply sampled blood TCRbeta repertoires from subjects exposed to, actively infected with, or recovered from COVID-19 were included in the dataset. A freely available public database, intended as a resource for researchers studying the immune response to SARS-CoV-2, is where the repertoires were released. The samples were drawn from the first 160 participants of the ongoing ImmuneRACE study and from over a thousand subjects provided by 6 global collaborators. Nearly every sample came with metadata listing a de-identified subject ID, COVID-19 status, age in years and sex. Where available, HLA class I and class II types were obtained from metadata supplied by the sample provider rather than from assay-based typing. General findings and caveats noted by the study authors: The amount of clinical and demographic metadata varied by source and participant and was provided uncurated.

In the case of this clone: Its specific antigen is unknown. It has no much larger one-base neighbor in the sample; base qualities were not kept.

Enrolling through a virtual design, the prospective study's participants ranged in age from roughly 18 to 90 years and lived across roughly 23 United States geographic areas. In the prospective study, participants were assigned to cohorts based on the clinical history participants reported in a screening survey and a study questionnaire. For ImmuneRACE Cohort 3, a participant was defined as recovered based on two consecutive negative NP/OP PCR tests, clearance by a healthcare professional, or resolution of symptoms. In the prospective study, whole blood, serum and a nasopharyngeal or oropharyngeal swab were collected from each participant by mobile phlebotomists. Participants in the prospective study had the option to provide additional blood draws and questionnaires over an approximately two-month period. Before DNA extraction, blood samples from the prospective study were shipped at room temperature or frozen.

TCRbeta CDR3 regions were amplified from genomic DNA using the immunoSEQ Assay, a bias-controlled multiplex PCR. As for the original processing: Within the assay, amplification of reference gene primers was used to estimate how many nucleated cells each sample contained. To quantify the absolute abundance of each unique TCRbeta CDR3 rearrangement, sequence reads were collapsed and filtered. For each sample, productive Simpson clonality was calculated as the square root of Simpson's diversity index over productive rearrangements. Held by TCRdb, this immuneACCESS table contains in-frame sequences only and omits some clones. Under half of the omission traces to an unresolved V gene where checked; the cause of the rest is unknown. The D gene and trimming were derived from the DNA, and the V and J assignments and clone size from that table. In all, the sample holds 150,000 to 200,000 clones, and around 81% of those were seen once. Approximately 6% of the sample goes to the ten largest clones.

The sequence was obtained from a man aged 40-55 years who had recovered from COVID-19. Sequenced sample: PBMCs or T cells enriched from blood (not recorded which).

The CDR3 in this case is CASSPSLGTQYF. The DNA sequence is TGTGCCAGCAGTCCTAGTCTGGGTACGCAGTATTTT. The V gene is TRBV7-3 and the J gene is TRBJ2-3; the D gene remains uncertain. V was cut back by 6 bases and J by 8 bases, leaving a gap of 12 bases between them. From the germline V gene, CDR1 is SGHTA and CDR2 is FQGTGA. The CDR3 covers 12 residues, taking in both the cysteine and the phenylalanine. The DNA shown is the 36-base CDR3, in frame from base 1.